Following are 32 T cell receptor beta chains from one sample sequenced in a study of shared clonotypes between healthy human individuals. Data came from immunoSEQ multiplex PCR; TCRdb stores just in-frame clones and leaves some out. The profile shows around 500,000 clones, 70% to 80% of them singletons. Sequencing was performed on PBMCs. The receptor source for this set is a woman between 40 and 50 years old in good health. Some clones in this sample may be carry-over from other donors' samples.

The J gene is TRBJ2-6, the V gene TRBV4-3; D gene uncertain. In germline, CDR1 is LGHNA, CDR2 YSLEER. With 4 bases removed from V and 0 bases from J, the gap between germline ends came to 13 bases. The CDR3 is 17 residues long. The chain's CDR3 is CASSPTSTLSGANVLTF. As DNA, the CDR3 is TGCGCCAGCAGCCCCACCTCGACCCTCTCTGGGGCCAACGTCCTGACTTTC.

The CDR3 spells CAIDEGYEQYF. The CDR3 bases are TGTGCCATCGACGAGGGCTACGAGCAGTACTTC. V is TRBV25-1 and J is TRBJ2-7, with D possibly matching TRBD2 (5 bases). This CDR3 comprises 11 residues. Germline V gene data show CDR1 as MGHDK and CDR2 as SYGVNS. The ends were cut back, 10 bases at V and 3 bases at J, with 10 bases in the middle.

The gene calls are TRBV7-9 and TRBJ2-4; no clear D gene. This CDR3 is built from 15 residues. The germline V gene encodes CDR1 SEHNR and CDR2 FQNEAQ (reference sequence). V lost 1 base and J 0 bases, leaving 7 bases between the germline ends. The CDR3 DNA reads as TGTGCCAGCAGCTTAGACAGTATAGCCAAAAACATTCAGTACTTC. This encodes CASSLDSIAKNIQYF.

The chain couples TRBV6-1 to TRBJ2-3, with D possibly TRBD2 on 6 matching bases. CDR3 length equals 11 residues. Germline V gene data show CDR1 as MNHNS and CDR2 as SASEGT. V was pared by 8 bases and J by 7 bases, with 10 bases between. CDR3 in DNA: TGTGCCAGCGCCGGAGGGCATACGCAGTATTTT. Translation: CASAGGHTQYF.

As for this clone: One end of the junction is discordant with germline, which a read error may explain. V is TRBV7-9 and J is TRBJ2-1, with a tentative D call TRBD2 (7 bases). The CDR3 spans 15 residues. The germline V gene has CDR1 SEHNR and CDR2 FQNEAQ (reference sequence). In nucleotides, the CDR3 is TGTGCCAGCACCCTAGGGGGGGGCACAGGGCATCCAGTACTCTTC. Protein sequence: CASTLGGGTGHPVLF.

This clone has a handful of counts. The chain employs TRBV5-1 and TRBJ1-2; 9 nucleotides match TRBD1. The CDR3 runs to 16 residues. Trimming removed 3 bases from V and 5 bases from J; junction bases left unmatched: 11. The germline V gene encodes CDR1 SGHRS and CDR2 YFSETQ. This chain's CDR3 is CASSSTGGAVEYGYTF. The CDR3 DNA sequence: TGCGCCAGCAGCTCGACAGGGGGAGCGGTTGAGTATGGCTACACCTTC.

This clone was counted a single time. The chain recombines TRBV11-3 with TRBJ2-7; perhaps TRBD2 as D (6 bases). The V gene's germline CDR1 is SGHNT and CDR2 YENEEA. Between the trimmed V and J ends, which lost 6 bases and 3 bases, there was a span of 21 bases. There are 16 residues in the CDR3. The chain's CDR3 is CASRRLWTPGLYEQYF. The CDR3 DNA sequence: TGTGCCAGCAGGCGCCTTTGGACCCCGGGACTCTACGAGCAGTACTTC.

This clone has a handful of counts. V gene TRBV5-1 combines with J gene TRBJ2-7, with a possible D match to TRBD2 (6 bases). CDR1 and CDR2 (germline): SGHRS, YFSETQ. V was pared by 2 bases and J by 7 bases, with 16 bases between. There are 14 residues in the CDR3. CDR3 sequence reads: CASSFSQGLDEQYF. Here the CDR3 DNA reads TGCGCCAGCAGCTTCTCTCAGGGACTTGATGAGCAGTACTTC. Filled out from reference TRBV5-1 and TRBJ2-7, the complete variable domain reads KAGVTQTPRYLIKTRGQQVTLSCSPISGHRSVSWYQQTPGQGLQFLFEYFSETQRNKGNFPGRFSGRQFSNSRSEMNVSTLELGDSALYLCASSFSQGLDEQYFGPGTRLTVT.

J is TRBJ1-4 and V is TRBV6-5; no definite D call. This CDR3 region has 14 residues. Germline-derived CDR1 and CDR2 are MNHEY and SVGAGI. V dropped 6 bases and J dropped 4 bases, with 12 bases sitting between them. The chain's CDR3 is CASRKGGINEKLFF. The CDR3 DNA is TGTGCCAGCAGAAAAGGAGGGATTAATGAAAAACTGTTTTTT.

This clone turned up a few times. The genes are TRBV30 and TRBJ1-1, with a tentative D call TRBD1 (6 bases). Germline assignment: CDR1 GTSNPN and CDR2 SVGIG (reference sequence). V lost 5 bases and J 5 bases, leaving 9 bases between the germline ends. The CDR3 has 11 amino acids. CDR3 bases: TGTGCCTGGGAACAGGGTACTGAAGCTTTCTTT. Its translation: CAWEQGTEAFF.

CDR3 amino acids: CASSVGAPGEQYF. CDR3 sequence (DNA): TGTGCCAGCAGCGTAGGGGCACCTGGTGAGCAGTACTTC. The chain links TRBV9 to TRBJ2-7; D unclear. The length of the CDR3 is 13 residues. Germline V CDR1 and CDR2: SGDLS, YYNGEE. The V gene lost 0 bases and the J gene lost 7 bases, with 11 bases spanning the gap.

The rearrangement joins TRBV4-3 to TRBJ2-1; 7 bases match TRBD1. CDR1 and CDR2 from the germline V gene are LGHNA and YSLEER. The CDR3 sequence is 13 residues long. V lost 4 bases to trimming and J lost 10 bases; unmatched junction nucleotides: 7. The chain's CDR3 is CASSREPGQEQFF. CDR3 DNA: TGCGCCAGCAGCCGAGAACCGGGACAGGAGCAGTTCTTC.

The rearrangement links TRBV11-2 to TRBJ1-3, with a tentative D call TRBD1 (5 bases). Per germline, CDR1 SGHAT and CDR2 FQNNGV. The CDR3 sequence is 14 residues long. V gave up 5 bases and J gave up 2 bases, with 10 bases separating them. The chain's CDR3 is CASSPGGTGNTIYF. The DNA for the CDR3 is TGTGCCAGCAGCCCCGGGGGTACTGGAAACACCATATATTTT.

V usage is TRBV27 and J usage is TRBJ2-7, with D possibly TRBD2 on 5 matching bases. CDR1 MNHEY and CDR2 SMNVEV come from the germline V gene (reference sequence). V lost 3 bases to trimming and J lost 3 bases, with 9 bases between them. There are 13 residues in the CDR3. DNA of the CDR3: TGTGCCAGCAGTTTCCGTGAGGGCTACGAGCAGTACTTC. It translates to CASSFREGYEQYF.

The chain is built from TRBV11-2 and TRBJ2-7; the match to TRBD2 covers 9 bases. CDR3 size: 13 residues. V lost 9 bases and J lost 3; bases outside the gene matches: 6. The germline V gene encodes CDR1 SGHAT and CDR2 FQNNGV. CDR3 loop: CASGLAGVYEQYF. In DNA, the CDR3 is TGTGCCAGTGGGTTAGCGGGGGTCTACGAGCAGTACTTC.

CDR3 residues: CASSQGTGPISYEQYF. CDR3 DNA sequence: TGCGCCAGCAGCCAAGGGACAGGGCCTATCTCCTACGAGCAGTACTTC. The rearrangement links TRBV4-3 to TRBJ2-5; the match to TRBD1 covers 8 bases. Matching the DNA end better, TRBJ2-7 makes the J call doubtful. Germline V gene lookup returns CDR1 LGHNA and CDR2 YSLEER. This CDR3 comprises 16 residues.

The J gene is TRBJ2-3, the V gene TRBV6-6; D is undetermined. The germline V gene encodes CDR1 MNHNY and CDR2 SVGAGI (reference sequence). The V end was cut by 5 bases, the J end by 0 bases, with 12 bases between. This CDR3 is 15 amino acids long. Here the CDR3 DNA reads TGTGCCAGCAGTCACAGAGCCGATAGCACAGATACGCAGTATTTT. It encodes CASSHRADSTDTQYF.

The genes are TRBV19 and TRBJ1-5; perhaps TRBD1 as D (5 bases). In germline, CDR1 is LNHDA, CDR2 SQIVND (reference sequence). The CDR3 runs to 15 residues. The germline V and J ends were trimmed by 6 bases and 0 bases, with 12 bases remaining between them. CDR3 residues: CASRGGSGSNQPQHF. CDR3 coding DNA: TGTGCCAGTAGGGGGGGATCGGGTAGCAATCAGCCCCAGCATTTT.

This clone was observed a few times. The junction departs from germline at one end; a sequencing error may be responsible. This sequence joins TRBV7-7 and TRBJ1-1, with D hard to call. The CDR3 extends over 13 amino acids. CDR1 is SSHAT and CDR2 is FNYEAQ in the germline V gene (reference sequence). CDR3 DNA: TGTGCTAGCAGCTCGACGGTTGACACTGAAGCTTTCTTT. Encoded protein: CASSSTVDTEAFF.

J is TRBJ2-1 and V is TRBV5-5, with TRBD2 identical over 14 bases. This CDR3 has 15 residues. Germline-derived CDR1 and CDR2 are SGHKS and YYEKEE (reference sequence). Unmatched junction bases numbered 5, after V lost 4 bases and J lost 8 bases. The CDR3 reads CASSPGLAGVDEQFF. CDR3 DNA sequence: TGTGCCAGCAGCCCGGGACTAGCGGGAGTGGATGAGCAGTTCTTC.

J is TRBJ1-1 and V is TRBV5-6; TRBD1 might be the D (6 bases). There are 14 residues in the CDR3. Trimming took 5 bases from V and 5 from J, leaving 16 bases between them. The germline V gene has CDR1 SGHDT and CDR2 YYEEEE. For the CDR3, the DNA is TGTGCCAGCAGTTATGGGGGCGTAGGGACTGAAGCTTTCTTT. Amino acid sequence: CASSYGGVGTEAFF.

This chain links TRBV2 with TRBJ1-5; the D is unclear. Trimming pared 4 bases from V and 2 bases from J, leaving 12 bases between. Per the germline V gene, CDR1 is SNHLY and CDR2 is FYNNEI. This CDR3 is built from 15 residues. The CDR3, as DNA: TGTGCCAGCAGTGGGCAGGCAAGAGGCAATCAGCCCCAGCATTTT. The encoded protein is CASSGQARGNQPQHF.

The genes are TRBV29-1 and TRBJ2-1, with 13 bases matching TRBD2. The V gene's germline CDR1 is SQVTM and CDR2 ANQGSEA. The CDR3 totals 17 residues. V lost 0 bases, J lost 2 bases, and 4 bases stayed unmatched. The CDR3 loop is CSVEDLLAGGTYNEQFF. Here the CDR3 DNA reads TGCAGCGTTGAAGACCTACTAGCGGGAGGGACCTACAATGAGCAGTTCTTC.

V gene TRBV14 combines with J gene TRBJ1-2; D gene unclear. Germline V gives CDR1 SGHDN, CDR2 FVKESK. This CDR3 comprises 13 residues. V gave up 5 bases and J gave up 0 bases, with 7 bases separating them. Here the CDR3 DNA reads TGTGCCAGCAGCTTCGACACTAACTATGGCTACACCTTC. Encoded protein: CASSFDTNYGYTF.

This chain joins TRBV5-6 and TRBJ2-3, with D possibly being TRBD1 or TRBD2 (5 bases each). Trimming pared 4 bases from V and 6 bases from J, leaving 6 bases between. The CDR3 runs to 11 residues. From germline, CDR1 is SGHDT and CDR2 YYEEEE. CDR3 sequence reads: CASSRGDTQYF. CDR3 in DNA: TGTGCCAGCAGCCGGGGCGATACGCAGTATTTT.

The chain uses TRBV19 and TRBJ2-6, with a tentative D call TRBD2 (5 bases). Per germline, CDR1 LNHDA and CDR2 SQIVND (reference sequence). The V gene lost 10 bases and the J gene lost 0 bases, with 19 bases spanning the gap. The CDR3 spans 17 residues. DNA of the CDR3: TGTGCCATTTCGAGCGGACCACTAACCTCTGGGGCCAACGTCCTGACTTTC. Translation: CAISSGPLTSGANVLTF.

The rearrangement joins TRBV19 to TRBJ2-1; TRBD2 matches 14 bases. Germline lookup yields CDR1 LNHDA and CDR2 SQIVND (reference sequence). Losses at the gene ends were 6 bases for V and 0 bases for J; bases not matched to a gene: 10. The CDR3 is 19 residues long. In DNA form, the CDR3 reads TGTGCCAGTAGGGGTGGACTAGCGGGAGGTGATACCTCCTACAATGAGCAGTTCTTC. Its protein product is CASRGGLAGGDTSYNEQFF. Looking up the rest from reference TRBV19 and TRBJ2-1 gives the full variable domain: DGGITQSPKYLFRKEGQNVTLSCEQNLNHDAMYWYRQDPGQGLRLIYYSQIVNDFQKGDIAEGYSVSREKKESFPLTVTSAQKNPTAFYLCASRGGLAGGDTSYNEQFFGPGTRLTVL.

This rearrangement joins TRBV29-1 to TRBJ2-3; no firm D call. This CDR3 region has 15 residues. Trimming stripped 4 bases from V and 0 bases from J, with 14 bases between. Germline CDR1 and CDR2: SQVTM and ANQGSEA. The CDR3 nucleotides are TGCAGCGTTGTGTCCGGGTCAAGTAGCACAGATACGCAGTATTTT. Encoded protein: CSVVSGSSSTDTQYF.

The chain is built from TRBV12-5 and TRBJ2-5; D gene unclear. Germline V lookup: CDR1 LGHNT, CDR2 FRNRAP. This CDR3 comprises 15 residues. V lost 3 bases and J lost 2, with 13 bases in between. CDR3 amino acids: CASGFDGQPQETQYF. CDR3 DNA sequence: TGTGCTAGTGGTTTTGACGGTCAGCCACAAGAGACCCAGTACTTC. The full variable domain, with the rest looked up from reference TRBV12-5 and TRBJ2-5, is DARVTQTPRHKVTEMGQEVTMRCQPILGHNTVFWYRQTMMQGLELLAYFRNRAPLDDSGMPKDRFSAEMPDATLATLKIQPSEPRDSAVYFCASGFDGQPQETQYFGPGTRLLVL.

The chain combines TRBV5-1 with TRBJ2-7; the match to TRBD2 covers 7 bases. CDR1 is SGHRS, CDR2 YFSETQ, per germline. With 3 bases clipped from V and 4 bases from J, the junction kept 13 bases outside the gene matches. This CDR3 region has 16 residues. The CDR3 loop reads CASSYGELAEAYEQYF. Here the CDR3 DNA reads TGCGCCAGCAGCTATGGGGAGCTAGCGGAAGCTTACGAGCAGTACTTC.

This chain uses TRBV7-9 with TRBJ2-7; D might be TRBD2 (5 bases). The V gene lost 4 bases and the J gene lost 4 bases, with 14 bases spanning the gap. Germline V gives CDR1 SEHNR, CDR2 FQNEAQ (reference sequence). The CDR3 contains 14 residues. CDR3 protein: CASSSFRGRYEQYF. The CDR3 nucleotides are TGTGCCAGCAGCTCCTTTAGAGGGCGTTACGAGCAGTACTTC.

This clone was recorded many times. This chain connects TRBV5-4 to TRBJ2-5; D remains unclear. Per the germline V gene, CDR1 is SGHNT and CDR2 is YYREEE (reference sequence). The CDR3 spans 15 residues. Trimming left V 0 bases short and J 3 bases short, with 12 bases between. CDR3 bases: TGTGCCAGCAGCTTGGCCTCCGGCCTGAAAGAGACCCAGTACTTC. This codes for CASSLASGLKETQYF.